A single sample is the source of the 22 T cell receptor beta chains below, sequenced in a study of cytomegalovirus exposure and HLA in healthy donors. The PCR had 60 Vbeta and 13 Jbeta primers. Assay: immunoSEQ multiplex PCR; the TCRdb copy retains only in-frame clones and omits some. In the table there are roughly 160,000 clones, 80% to 85% of which are singletons. Input material: PBMCs. These receptors originate from a male donor in good health and CMV-seropositive.

J is TRBJ2-5 and V is TRBV18; TRBD1 aligns across 8 bases. Germline V gene sequence: CDR1 KGHSH, CDR2 LQKENI. With V trimmed by 5 bases and J by 3 bases, 5 bases remained unmatched. There are 14 residues in the CDR3. CDR3 in DNA: TGTGCCAGCTCAAAGACAGGGGATGAAGAGACCCAGTACTTC. Translating gives CASSKTGDEETQYF. The full variable domain, in which reference TRBV18 and TRBJ2-5 provide the parts outside the CDR3, is NAGVMQNPRHLVRRRGQEARLRCSPMKGHSHVYWYRQLPEEGLKFMVYLQKENIIDESGMPKERFSAEFPKEGPSILRIQQVVRGDSAAYFCASSKTGDEETQYFGPGTRLLVL.

The chain combines TRBV9 with TRBJ2-5, with 7 bases that match TRBD2. The end of the DNA aligns better with TRBJ2-7, so the J call may be wrong. CDR1 and CDR2 from the germline V gene are SGDLS and YYNGEE. This CDR3 has 19 residues. In nucleotides, the CDR3 is TGTGCCAGCAGCAGTGGGGCTAGCGGAGGTCCGAGGAGCTCCTACGAGCAGTACTTC. It specifies CASSSGASGGPRSSYEQYF.

This sequence joins TRBV2 and TRBJ2-7, with 8 bases that match TRBD1. CDR3 size: 14 residues. Germline V gives CDR1 SNHLY, CDR2 FYNNEI. The trim removed 6 bases at V and 3 bases at J, leaving 7 bases unmatched. CDR3 DNA: TGTGCCAGCAGGAGGGACAGGTCGATCTACGAGCAGTACTTC. Residues: CASRRDRSIYEQYF.

J is TRBJ1-5 and V is TRBV7-9; D is ambiguous. Trimming pared 3 bases from V and 4 bases from J, leaving 10 bases between. Germline CDR1 SEHNR, CDR2 FQNEAQ (reference sequence). The CDR3 is made up of 14 amino acids. The CDR3 DNA reads as TGTGCCAGCAGCTTGGGAGCAGCTAATCAGCCCCAGCATTTT. Translated, it gives CASSLGAANQPQHF.

The rearrangement uses TRBV6-5 and TRBJ2-7; D remains unclear. Germline CDR1 is MNHEY and CDR2 is SVGAGI. The V gene lost 8 bases and the J gene lost 1 base, with 9 bases spanning the gap. The CDR3 runs 12 residues. The CDR3 nucleotides read TGTGCCAGCGGGTACAGTTCCTACGAGCAGTACTTC. The encoded protein is CASGYSSYEQYF.

This chain connects TRBV29-1 to TRBJ2-4, with D perhaps TRBD2 (5 bases). Germline loops: CDR1 SQVTM, CDR2 ANQGSEA. There are 12 residues in the CDR3. V gave up 6 bases and J gave up 0 bases, with 6 bases separating them. Here the CDR3 DNA reads TGCAGCGTGAGGGCAGCCAAAAACATTCAGTACTTC. Translation gives CSVRAAKNIQYF.

This rearrangement joins TRBV9 to TRBJ2-1, with TRBD2 matching over 9 bases. CDR3 length: 16 residues. Trimming cost V 1 base and J 0 bases; bases outside gene matches: 2. Germline CDR1 SGDLS, CDR2 YYNGEE. CDR3 in DNA: TGTGCCAGCAGCGTAAGCGGGGGGAGCTCCTACAATGAGCAGTTCTTC. It encodes CASSVSGGSSYNEQFF.

This chain links TRBV18 with TRBJ1-5; TRBD1 agrees at 7 bases. V gave up 6 bases and J gave up 5 bases; unmatched junction bases: 13. Germline loops: CDR1 KGHSH, CDR2 LQKENI. CDR3 length: 16 amino acids. The CDR3 DNA reads as TGTGCCAGCTCCCATGACAGGGCGCGCCTCCATCAGCCCCAGCATTTT. It specifies CASSHDRARLHQPQHF.

V usage is TRBV18 and J usage is TRBJ2-1, with 10 bases lining up with TRBD2. The CDR3 is made up of 13 amino acids. The germline V gene encodes CDR1 KGHSH and CDR2 LQKENI. Trimming at V came to 11 bases and at J to 8 bases, leaving 9 bases not matched to a gene. CDR3 DNA: TGTGCCTCTAGCGGGGGCAATACGGATGAGCAGTTCTTC. Translation gives CASSGGNTDEQFF.

The chain is built from TRBV25-1 and TRBJ1-1; 9 bases line up with TRBD1. CDR1 and CDR2 (germline): MGHDK, SYGVNS. This CDR3 is 14 amino acids long. Here the CDR3 reads CASSGTGFGTEAFF. Written as DNA, the CDR3 is TGTGCATCCAGCGGGACAGGGTTTGGGACTGAAGCTTTCTTT.

V usage is TRBV28 and J usage is TRBJ2-1, with 8 bases aligning to TRBD2. The V gene's germline CDR1 is MDHEN and CDR2 SYDVKM. J lost 7 bases, V lost 2 bases, and 1 base had no gene match. The CDR3 runs 13 residues. The CDR3 nucleotides read TGTGCCAGCAGTTTAGGACTAGCAAATGAGCAGTTCTTC. Its translation: CASSLGLANEQFF.

The V gene is TRBV6-6, the J gene TRBJ1-5; possibly TRBD1 for D (5 bases). The V and J ends lost 6 bases and 5 bases respectively, with 17 bases between them. The CDR3 consists of 15 residues. CDR1 is MNHNY and CDR2 is SVGAGI in the germline V gene (reference sequence). CDR3 nucleotides: TGTGCCAGCAGCTTAGAGGCAGGGAACGATCAGCCCCAGCATTTT. This sequence encodes CASSLEAGNDQPQHF.

A remark on this clone: Relative to the germline gene, one junction end is altered; a read error may explain this. The chain employs TRBV7-9 and TRBJ2-7; D unresolved. Germline V gives CDR1 SEHNR, CDR2 FQNEAQ (reference sequence). The length of the CDR3 is 12 residues. CDR3 sequence reads: CSSSLPAYEQYF. The CDR3 DNA is TGTTCCAGCAGCTTACCGGCCTACGAGCAGTACTTC. Based on the CDR3 plus reference TRBV7-9 and TRBJ2-7, the full variable domain is DTGVSQNPRHKITKRGQNVTFRCDPISEHNRLYWYRQTLGQGPEFLTYFQNEAQLEKSRLLSDRFSAERPKGSFSTLEIQRTEQGDSAMYLCSSSLPAYEQYFGPGTRLTVT.

The table lists this clone with a count of one. The J gene is TRBJ1-1, the V gene TRBV15, with D unresolved. Trimming took 0 bases from V and 0 from J, leaving 8 bases between them. This CDR3 has 15 amino acids. Germline-derived CDR1 and CDR2 are LNHNV and YYDKDF (reference sequence). The chain's CDR3 is CATSRERQVNTEAFF. The CDR3 nucleotides read TGTGCCACCAGCAGAGAAAGGCAGGTGAACACTGAAGCTTTCTTT.

The J gene is TRBJ2-2, the V gene TRBV6-5, with TRBD1 matching 8 bases. The CDR3 totals 14 residues. Germline values: CDR1 MNHEY, CDR2 SVGAGI. With 6 bases clipped from V and 0 bases from J, the junction kept 0 bases outside the gene matches. CDR3 sequence reads: CASRQGANTGELFF. The CDR3 region has the DNA TGTGCCAGCAGACAGGGGGCGAACACCGGGGAGCTGTTTTTT.

The chain has TRBV29-1 and TRBJ2-1; 7 nucleotides line up with TRBD1. The CDR3 length is 18 residues. Germline V gives CDR1 SQVTM, CDR2 ANQGSEA. V lost 6 bases and J lost 0; bases outside the gene matches: 17. Here the CDR3 DNA reads TGCAGCGTGATCGTCGGCCTTAAGGGACAGAGCTCCTACAATGAGCAGTTCTTC. Translation: CSVIVGLKGQSSYNEQFF.

V usage is TRBV30 and J usage is TRBJ2-1; 12 bases are a match to TRBD2. Germline V gene sequence: CDR1 GTSNPN, CDR2 SVGIG (reference sequence). This CDR3 has 17 amino acids. The trim removed 1 base at V and 0 bases at J, leaving 4 bases unmatched. The CDR3 loop reads CAWSGLAGVNSYNEQFF. In DNA form, the CDR3 reads TGTGCCTGGAGTGGACTAGCGGGAGTGAACTCCTACAATGAGCAGTTCTTC.

This clone showed up just a few times. The V call is TRBV7-2, the J call TRBJ1-3; D call uncertain. This CDR3 has 14 residues. Per germline, CDR1 SGHTA and CDR2 FQGNSA. The ends were cut back, 1 base at V and 9 bases at J, with 13 bases in the middle. The CDR3 is CASSLVQGGGTIYF. CDR3 in DNA: TGTGCCAGCAGCTTAGTACAAGGAGGTGGCACCATATATTTT.

This clone was counted a single time. The V and J genes are TRBV9 and TRBJ2-7; D remains unclear. In germline, CDR1 is SGDLS, CDR2 YYNGEE. CDR3 length: 16 amino acids. Trimming left V 4 bases short and J 1 base short, with 18 bases between. The CDR3 sequence: CASSTIRIPRSYEQYF. The DNA for the CDR3 is TGTGCCAGCAGCACCATCAGGATCCCAAGGTCCTACGAGCAGTACTTC.

V gene TRBV28 combines with J gene TRBJ2-1; weak D call: TRBD1 (5 bases). The length of the CDR3 is 13 residues. Germline V gene lookup returns CDR1 MDHEN and CDR2 SYDVKM. The V end lost 3 bases, the J end lost 7 bases, and 10 bases lay between the germline ends. CDR3 sequence (DNA): TGTGCCAGCAGTTTGGCCAGGGCAAATGAGCAGTTCTTC. It encodes CASSLARANEQFF.

The V call is TRBV6-6, the J call TRBJ2-5; TRBD1 matches at 10 bases. The end of the DNA fits TRBJ2-7 better, so the J call may be wrong. The CDR3 runs to 15 residues. Germline assignment: CDR1 MNHNY and CDR2 SVGAGI (reference sequence). The CDR3 protein is CASSSRDRGFYEQYF. The CDR3 region has the DNA TGTGCCAGCAGTAGCCGGGACAGGGGATTCTACGAGCAGTACTTC.

The chain uses TRBV18 and TRBJ2-1, with a tentative D call TRBD2 (5 bases). V was pared by 1 base and J by 4 bases, with 11 bases between. This CDR3 spans 15 amino acids. The germline gives CDR1 KGHSH, CDR2 LQKENI. CDR3: CASSPRAVPYNEQFF. CDR3 coding DNA: TGTGCCAGCTCACCACGAGCGGTACCTTACAATGAGCAGTTCTTC.